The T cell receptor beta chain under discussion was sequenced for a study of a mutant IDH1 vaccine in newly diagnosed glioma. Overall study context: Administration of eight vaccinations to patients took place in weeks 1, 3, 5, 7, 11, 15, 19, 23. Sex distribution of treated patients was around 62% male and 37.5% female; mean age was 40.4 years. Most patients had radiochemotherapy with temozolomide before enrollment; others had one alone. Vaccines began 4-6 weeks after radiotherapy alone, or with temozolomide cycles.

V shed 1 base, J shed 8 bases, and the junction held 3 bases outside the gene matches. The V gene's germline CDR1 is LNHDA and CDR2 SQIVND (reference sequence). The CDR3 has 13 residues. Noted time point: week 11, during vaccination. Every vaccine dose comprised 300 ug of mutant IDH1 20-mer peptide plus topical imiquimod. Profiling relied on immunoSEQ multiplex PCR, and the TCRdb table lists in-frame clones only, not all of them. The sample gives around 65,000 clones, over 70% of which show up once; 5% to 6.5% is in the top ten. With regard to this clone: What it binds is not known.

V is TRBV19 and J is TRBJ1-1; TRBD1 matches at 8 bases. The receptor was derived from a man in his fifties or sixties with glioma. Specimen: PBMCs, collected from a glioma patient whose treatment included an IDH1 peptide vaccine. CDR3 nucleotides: TGTGCCAGTAGTATAGCAGGGGGCGAAGAAGCTTTCTTT. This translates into CASSIAGGEEAFF.